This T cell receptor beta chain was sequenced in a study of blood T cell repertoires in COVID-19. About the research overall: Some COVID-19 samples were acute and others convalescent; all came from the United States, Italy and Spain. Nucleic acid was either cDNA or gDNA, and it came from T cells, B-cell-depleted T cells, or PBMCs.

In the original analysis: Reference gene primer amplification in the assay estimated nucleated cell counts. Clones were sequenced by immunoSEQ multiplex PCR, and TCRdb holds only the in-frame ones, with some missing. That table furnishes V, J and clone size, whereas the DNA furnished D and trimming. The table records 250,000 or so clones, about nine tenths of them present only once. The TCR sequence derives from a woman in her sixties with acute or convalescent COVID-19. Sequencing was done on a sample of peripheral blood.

The CDR3 sequence is CASSPRGRGYEQYF. CDR3 DNA sequence: TGCGCCAGCAGCCCCAGGGGAAGGGGGTACGAGCAGTACTTC. This rearrangement joins TRBV5-1 to TRBJ2-7, with D tentatively TRBD1 (6 bases). The CDR3 spans 14 residues. Per germline, CDR1 SGHRS and CDR2 YFSETQ. V was cut by 4 bases and J by 4 bases, with 15 bases left in between.